This TCR beta chain was captured by sequencing in a study of CD8+ T cells in alopecia areata. Overall study context: C3H/HeJ graft donors with spontaneous alopecia, aged roughly 6-13 months, supplied skin that was transplanted onto female C3H/HeJ mice aged roughly 7-11 weeks.

As to this clone: Gene names follow the mouse nomenclature.

The pooled cutaneous lymph node cells were sorted using several markers (CD4, CD8alpha, NKG2D, NKG2ACE and others). Extraction and reverse transcription of RNA yielded cDNA as the sequencing template. Some clones are missing from TCRdb's copy, which holds only in-frame ones; the method was immunoSEQ multiplex PCR. Sampling found approximately 280,000 clones, none seen once. Sequenced input: CD4+ T cells sorted from a lymph node. This TCR was sampled from a C3H/HeJ mouse with alopecia areata. Strain haplotype at MHC: H2-k.

The CDR3 reads CASSLKLGVYAEQFF. The sequenced CDR3 bases are TGTGCCAGCAGTCTCAAACTGGGGGTCTATGCT. The rearrangement uses TRBV19 and TRBJ2-1; 8 bases fit TRBD2. The missing CDR3 end, 4 residues past where the read stops, is filled in from the germline J gene. V was pared by 4 bases and J by 3 bases, with 6 bases of the junction left unmatched. Germline V gene sequence: CDR1 FNHDT, CDR2 SITEND (reference sequence). The CDR3 runs to 15 residues.